This passage covers 9 T cell receptor beta chains from one sample sequenced in a study of blood T cell repertoires in COVID-19. Produced via immunoSEQ multiplex PCR; TCRdb's table is partial and in-frame only. The sample shows about 260,000 clones, 91% of them seen only once. The specimen was peripheral blood. The receptors shown here come from a person aged 18-30 years with COVID-19, enrolled during active disease.

The DNA of the CDR3 is TGTGCCAGGGACCGGGAAGGCGAGACCCAGTACTTC. Amino acids: CARDREGETQYF. The chain joins TRBV6-5 to TRBJ2-5, with D possibly matching TRBD2 (5 bases). CDR1 MNHEY and CDR2 SVGAGI come from the germline V gene. This CDR3 region has 12 residues. Between the trimmed V and J ends, which lost 9 bases and 5 bases, there was a span of 13 bases.

The rearrangement uses TRBV5-1 and TRBJ1-2; D is possibly TRBD1 (5 bases). CDR1 and CDR2 (germline): SGHRS, YFSETQ. Deletions cut 3 bases from V and 4 bases from J, with 7 bases between. The CDR3 contains 12 residues. CDR3 nucleotides: TGCGCCAGCAGCTCAGACAGCTATGGCTACACCTTC. Translated, it gives CASSSDSYGYTF.

The chain recombines TRBV11-3 with TRBJ2-3, with D tentatively TRBD2 (5 bases). V lost 5 bases and J 2 bases, leaving 8 bases between the germline ends. Looked up from germline, CDR1 is SGHNT and CDR2 is YENEEA. This CDR3 comprises 13 residues. The CDR3 nucleotides are TGTGCCAGCAGCGAGGGTTACACAGATACGCAGTATTTT. Residues: CASSEGYTDTQYF.

This chain connects TRBV2 to TRBJ2-7; no firm D call. V lost 7 bases and J lost 4, with 8 bases in between. Germline assignment: CDR1 SNHLY and CDR2 FYNNEI. The CDR3 loop spans 11 amino acids. The CDR3 region has the DNA TGTGCCAGCAAGTTAGAATACGAGCAGTACTTC. Its protein product is CASKLEYEQYF. Full variable domain (missing parts from reference TRBV2 and TRBJ2-7): EPEVTQTPSHQVTQMGQEVILRCVPISNHLYFYWYRQILGQKVEFLVSFYNNEISEKSEIFDDQFSVERPDGSNFTLKIRSTKLEDSAMYFCASKLEYEQYFGPGTRLTVT.

J is TRBJ1-3 and V is TRBV28, with D perhaps TRBD1 (5 bases). The CDR3 is 15 residues long. Germline V gene data show CDR1 as MDHEN and CDR2 as SYDVKM. V was pared by 5 bases and J by 3 bases, with 14 bases between. The CDR3 spells CASSGPRVYGNTIYF. Written as DNA, the CDR3 is TGTGCCAGCAGTGGCCCCAGGGTTTATGGAAACACCATATATTTT.

The chain uses TRBV5-4 and TRBJ1-2; possible D gene TRBD1, 6 bases. V was pared by 6 bases and J by 6 bases, with 18 bases between. Germline assignment: CDR1 SGHNT and CDR2 YYREEE (reference sequence). The CDR3 sequence is 14 residues long. The CDR3 reads CASNVGGGADGYTF. The DNA of the CDR3 is TGTGCCAGCAATGTAGGGGGGGGAGCAGATGGCTACACCTTC. The full variable domain, its missing parts supplied by reference TRBV5-4 and TRBJ1-2, is ETGVTQSPTHLIKTRGQQVTLRCSSQSGHNTVSWYQQALGQGPQFIFQYYREEENGRGNFPPRFSGLQFPNYSSELNVNALELDDSALYLCASNVGGGADGYTFGSGTRLTVV.

In nucleotides, the CDR3 is TGTGCCAGCTCACCACGACAGGACAATGAGCAGTTCTTC. Encoded protein: CASSPRQDNEQFF. The rearrangement uses TRBV18 and TRBJ2-1; the D gene is possibly TRBD1 (6 bases). The CDR3 consists of 13 residues. Germline V lookup: CDR1 KGHSH, CDR2 LQKENI. V gave up 1 base and J gave up 5 bases, with 6 bases separating them.

The chain's CDR3 is CASRPVQGGYTF. CDR3 in DNA: TGTGCCAGCAGGCCCGTACAGGGTGGCTACACCTTC. This chain joins TRBV13 and TRBJ1-2, with a weak D call TRBD1 (6 bases). Trimming took off 6 bases at V and 7 bases at J, with 12 bases between the two ends. This CDR3 has 12 amino acids. Per the germline V gene, CDR1 is PRHDT and CDR2 is FYEKMQ (reference sequence).

The chain joins TRBV5-4 to TRBJ2-1; D is possibly TRBD2 (6 bases). V was trimmed by 3 bases and J by 5 bases, leaving 15 bases between them. The CDR3 consists of 15 residues. Germline CDR1 SGHNT, CDR2 YYREEE (reference sequence). CDR3 in amino acids: CASSSGVAANNEQFF. The CDR3 bases are TGTGCCAGCAGCTCCGGGGTAGCGGCGAACAATGAGCAGTTCTTC.